These 30 T cell receptor beta chains were all obtained from the same sample, sequenced in a study of Ad26.COV2.S vaccination and SARS-CoV-2 variants. Sequencing was performed with immunoSEQ multiplex PCR; in TCRdb, only in-frame clones are kept and a portion is missing. The sample lists roughly 350,000 clones; around nine tenths were seen once. The treatment denotes: approximately 18 received Ad26.COV2.S at low or high dose, single or two shots; several received placebo; per-sample allocation not given. Sampling happened 63 days after the first vaccine or placebo injection. The sequencing here drew on peripheral blood, taken in a trial of Ad26.COV2.S vaccine versus placebo. These receptor sequences come from a person between 18 and 60 years old who received the Ad26.COV2.S COVID-19 vaccine or a placebo.

The J gene is TRBJ1-6, the V gene TRBV28; D remains ambiguous. V gave up 2 bases and J gave up 4 bases, with 6 bases separating them. This CDR3 has 14 amino acids. Germline CDR1 is MDHEN and CDR2 is SYDVKM. CDR3 region: CASSLPGYNSPLHF. The CDR3 coding sequence is TGTGCCAGCAGTTTACCTGGGTATAATTCACCCCTCCACTTT.

CDR3 DNA: TGCGCCAGCAGCTTGGTGGGGGAGAGTTACAATGAGCAGTTCTTC. Translation: CASSLVGESYNEQFF. J is TRBJ2-1 and V is TRBV5-1; D is perhaps TRBD1 or TRBD2 (5 bases each). Germline-derived CDR1 and CDR2 are SGHRS and YFSETQ. Between the trimmed V and J ends, which lost 0 bases and 4 bases, there was a span of 11 bases. This CDR3 is built from 15 residues.

The V call is TRBV13, the J call TRBJ1-2; the match to TRBD1 covers 9 bases. CDR1 and CDR2 from the germline V gene are PRHDT and FYEKMQ (reference sequence). The CDR3 is made up of 13 amino acids. V gave up 5 bases and J gave up 10 bases; unmatched junction bases: 8. CDR3 residues: CASSPGTGLDYTF. In DNA form, the CDR3 reads TGTGCCAGCAGCCCCGGGACAGGGCTTGACTACACCTTC.

The rearrangement uses TRBV29-1 and TRBJ1-5, with TRBD1 as a possible D gene (6 bases). V was shortened by 4 bases and J by 8 bases, with 15 bases between the two germline ends. CDR3 length: 13 amino acids. The germline CDR1 and CDR2 sequences are SQVTM and ANQGSEA. As DNA, the CDR3 is TGCAGCGTTGCCAGACAGGCGGAGGAGCCCCAGCATTTT. The encoded protein is CSVARQAEEPQHF. Complete variable domain (other parts from reference TRBV29-1 and TRBJ1-5): SAVISQKPSRDICQRGTSLTIQCQVDSQVTMMFWYRQQPGQSLTLIATANQGSEATYESGFVIDKFPISRPNLTFSTLTVSNMSPEDSSIYLCSVARQAEEPQHFGDGTRLSIL.

The chain carries TRBV7-2 and TRBJ2-7, with TRBD1 matching over 8 bases. Germline CDR1 reads SGHTA; CDR2 reads FQGNSA. The CDR3 spans 16 residues. Unmatched junction bases numbered 11, after V lost 5 bases and J lost 2 bases. The CDR3 loop reads CASSLRGRKGAYEQYF. The CDR3 DNA is TGTGCCAGCAGCCTCAGGGGGCGGAAGGGCGCCTACGAGCAGTACTTC.

The chain employs TRBV3-1 (or the pseudogene TRBV3-2) and TRBJ1-5, with a possible D match to TRBD1 (5 bases). The germline V gene has CDR1 LGHDT and CDR2 YNNKEL (reference sequence). CDR3 length equals 18 residues. V was pared by 1 base and J by 4 bases, with 20 bases between. CDR3: CASSQGRGRAISNQPQHF. The CDR3 DNA sequence: TGTGCCAGCAGCCAAGGCCGGGGCAGGGCAATTTCGAATCAGCCCCAGCATTTT.

The count of this clone is one. This sequence joins TRBV4-1 and TRBJ2-6; 13 positions match TRBD2. V shed 6 bases, J shed 3 bases, and the junction held 8 bases outside the gene matches. Germline CDR1 reads MGHRA; CDR2 reads YSYEKL. The CDR3 runs to 18 residues. In nucleotides, the CDR3 is TGCGCCAGCAGACCCACTAGCGGGGGGGCTGATGGGGCCAACGTCCTGACTTTC. Translated, it gives CASRPTSGGADGANVLTF.

This chain links TRBV5-1 with TRBJ2-3, with a tentative D call TRBD2 (5 bases). The CDR3 totals 15 residues. Looked up from germline, CDR1 is SGHRS and CDR2 is YFSETQ. V was cut by 2 bases and J by 1 base, with 11 bases left in between. CDR3 DNA sequence: TGCGCCAGCAGCTTCACCGGGATAGGCACAGATACGCAGTATTTT. Translation gives CASSFTGIGTDTQYF.

The gene calls are TRBV18 and TRBJ2-3; 8 positions match TRBD1. CDR1 KGHSH and CDR2 LQKENI come from the germline V gene. The V gene end was trimmed by 2 bases and the J gene end by 3 bases; junction bases not matched to a gene: 7. There are 16 residues in the CDR3. The CDR3 loop is CASSPTGGSGTDTQYF. The DNA of the CDR3 is TGTGCCAGCTCACCAACAGGGGGGAGTGGTACAGATACGCAGTATTTT.

The rearrangement links TRBV5-4 to TRBJ2-5, with D uncertain. V was trimmed by 4 bases and J by 2 bases, leaving 15 bases between them. CDR1 and CDR2 (germline): SGHNT, YYREEE (reference sequence). The CDR3 spans 15 residues. CDR3 DNA sequence: TGTGCCAGCAGCCCCCGCTTTAGCCCACAAGAGACCCAGTACTTC. Translation gives CASSPRFSPQETQYF. Full variable domain (missing parts from reference TRBV5-4 and TRBJ2-5): ETGVTQSPTHLIKTRGQQVTLRCSSQSGHNTVSWYQQALGQGPQFIFQYYREEENGRGNFPPRFSGLQFPNYSSELNVNALELDDSALYLCASSPRFSPQETQYFGPGTRLLVL.

The gene calls are TRBV28 and TRBJ2-1; D is tentatively TRBD1 or TRBD2 (5 bases each). Trimming took 0 bases from V and 0 from J, leaving 6 bases between them. Germline-derived CDR1 and CDR2 are MDHEN and SYDVKM. The CDR3 totals 15 residues. The CDR3 loop is CASSLWGVSYNEQFF. The DNA of the CDR3 is TGTGCCAGCAGTTTATGGGGGGTCTCCTACAATGAGCAGTTCTTC.

CDR3 bases: TGTGCCAGCAGCGCCCGGGACCCCCCGAGGGATGAGCAGTTCTTC. The encoded protein is CASSARDPPRDEQFF. This chain connects TRBV7-9 to TRBJ2-1; either TRBD1 or TRBD2 may supply D (5 bases each). The ends were cut back, 5 bases at V and 8 bases at J, with 19 bases in the middle. The CDR3 sequence is 15 residues long. Germline V gene data show CDR1 as SEHNR and CDR2 as FQNEAQ (reference sequence).

About this clone itself: This same CDR3 is encoded by further DNA sequences in the sample. This chain links TRBV4-3 with TRBJ2-7; 8 nucleotides agree with TRBD1. The CDR3 spans 15 residues. V dropped 0 bases and J dropped 4; count of bases not matched to a gene: 5. Germline V CDR1 and CDR2: LGHNA, YSLEER. The DNA of the CDR3 is TGCGCCAGCAGCCAAGATCCAGGGGGCGGTTACGAGCAGTACTTC. Translated, it gives CASSQDPGGGYEQYF.

V and J are TRBV28 and TRBJ2-1; 9 positions agree with TRBD1. Germline values: CDR1 MDHEN, CDR2 SYDVKM. This CDR3 is 17 amino acids long. The J segment lost 0 bases and the V segment lost 4 bases, leaving 7 bases of the junction unmatched. In nucleotides, the CDR3 is TGTGCCAGCAGTTCCCCCCGGACAGGGGCCTCCTACAATGAGCAGTTCTTC. As protein: CASSSPRTGASYNEQFF.

J is TRBJ1-5 and V is TRBV19; D is perhaps TRBD1 (5 bases). The CDR3 sequence is 15 residues long. Looked up from germline, CDR1 is LNHDA and CDR2 is SQIVND (reference sequence). The germline V and J ends were trimmed by 1 base and 6 bases, with 13 bases remaining between them. The CDR3 DNA is TGTGCCAGTAGTATAGGGGCAGGGTCGGCTCAGCCCCAGCATTTT. It specifies CASSIGAGSAQPQHF.

The V call is TRBV6-5, the J call TRBJ1-2; 7 bases map to TRBD1. V shed 2 bases, J shed 4 bases, and the junction held 1 base outside the gene matches. CDR1 is MNHEY and CDR2 is SVGAGI in the germline V gene. The CDR3 totals 13 residues. The CDR3 is CASSYRDSYGYTF. For the CDR3, the DNA is TGTGCCAGCAGTTACAGGGACAGCTATGGCTACACCTTC.

This clone was seen just once. This rearrangement joins TRBV6-2 or TRBV6-3 to TRBJ1-1; TRBD1 might be the D (5 bases). Trimming cost V 5 bases and J 2 bases, with 9 bases left between them. There are 13 residues in the CDR3. The V gene's germline CDR1 is MNHEY and CDR2 SVGEGT. Here the CDR3 reads CASSRGVNTEAFF. The CDR3 DNA reads TGTGCCAGCAGTCGGGGGGTTAACACTGAAGCTTTCTTT.

This chain joins TRBV30 and TRBJ1-1; D is unresolved. Trimming shortened V by 5 bases and J by 2 bases, and 9 bases separated the two germline ends. The length of the CDR3 is 12 residues. Germline lookup yields CDR1 GTSNPN and CDR2 SVGIG (reference sequence). The CDR3 loop reads CAWDHSNTEAFF. DNA for the CDR3: TGTGCCTGGGACCACTCAAACACTGAAGCTTTCTTT. Combining the CDR3 with reference TRBV30 and TRBJ1-1 gives the whole variable domain SQTIHQWPATLVQPVGSPLSLECTVEGTSNPNLYWYRQAAGRGLQLLFYSVGIGQISSEVPQNLSASRPQDRQFILSSKKLLLSDSGFYLCAWDHSNTEAFFGQGTRLTVV.

This sequence joins TRBV19 and TRBJ2-1; 11 nucleotides align to TRBD2. The CDR3 contains 16 residues. Trimming removed 1 base from V and 4 bases from J; junction bases left unmatched: 3. Per germline, CDR1 LNHDA and CDR2 SQIVND (reference sequence). CDR3 region: CASSIGGLAVYNEQFF. CDR3 nucleotide sequence: TGTGCCAGTAGTATAGGGGGACTAGCGGTTTACAATGAGCAGTTCTTC.

In its sample, this clone was seen once. The rearrangement links TRBV19 to TRBJ2-7; the D gene is possibly TRBD1 (6 bases). Between the trimmed V and J ends, which lost 10 bases and 4 bases, there was a span of 17 bases. The CDR3 runs to 13 residues. The germline gives CDR1 LNHDA, CDR2 SQIVND (reference sequence). CDR3 sequence (DNA): TGTGCCACCTCAGGACAGTCTTGGTACGAGCAGTACTTC. This sequence encodes CATSGQSWYEQYF.

The V and J genes are TRBV11-2 and TRBJ1-3; a possible D gene is TRBD1 (6 bases). Germline CDR1 reads SGHAT; CDR2 reads FQNNGV. V lost 5 bases to trimming and J lost 0 bases, with 14 bases between them. CDR3 length: 16 residues. The CDR3 nucleotides read TGTGCCAGCAGCCCCGGACAGCCTGACTCTGGAAACACCATATATTTT. Translation: CASSPGQPDSGNTIYF.

The V and J genes are TRBV10-3 and TRBJ1-4; no clear D gene. The CDR3 contains 13 residues. Trimming pared 10 bases from V and 7 bases from J, leaving 16 bases between. The germline CDR1 and CDR2 sequences are ENHRY and SYGVKD. In DNA, the CDR3 is TGTGCCACACACCCGTCCGGGAGTGAAAAACTGTTTTTT. It translates to CATHPSGSEKLFF.

V usage is TRBV28 and J usage is TRBJ2-1; TRBD2 aligns across 14 bases. The V gene's germline CDR1 is MDHEN and CDR2 SYDVKM. Unmatched junction bases numbered 12, after V lost 8 bases and J lost 0 bases. This CDR3 is built from 19 residues. DNA of the CDR3: TGTGCCAGCTCCACTCCGGGACTAGCGGGAGACCGCTCCTACAATGAGCAGTTCTTC. Translating it yields CASSTPGLAGDRSYNEQFF.

The genes are TRBV3-1 (or the pseudogene TRBV3-2) and TRBJ2-2; D not resolved. Deletions cut 0 bases from V and 5 bases from J, with 7 bases between. Germline CDR1 and CDR2: LGHDT and YNNKEL (reference sequence). The CDR3 is 14 amino acids. CDR3 coding DNA: TGTGCCAGCAGCCAAGAGTGGGTTACCGGGGAGCTGTTTTTT. Translation gives CASSQEWVTGELFF.

The chain is built from TRBV27 and TRBJ2-7, with D tentatively TRBD1 or TRBD2 (5 bases each). V lost 4 bases and J lost 5, with 12 bases in between. The CDR3 totals 13 residues. Germline-derived CDR1 and CDR2 are MNHEY and SMNVEV (reference sequence). CDR3 loop: CASSSGTLHEQYF. CDR3 sequence (DNA): TGTGCCAGCAGTTCCGGGACGTTACACGAGCAGTACTTC.

This clone was counted a single time. The chain has TRBV4-1 and TRBJ1-6; 8 bases agree with TRBD1. V shed 0 bases, J shed 10 bases, and the junction held 11 bases outside the gene matches. Germline CDR1 MGHRA, CDR2 YSYEKL. This CDR3 has 17 residues. The CDR3 sequence is CASSQDRAGGFGSPLHF. The CDR3 DNA sequence: TGCGCCAGCAGCCAAGATCGGGCAGGGGGCTTTGGATCACCCCTCCACTTT.

This clone occurred once. The chain is built from TRBV7-2 and TRBJ2-1, with no clear D. The CDR3 totals 11 residues. V was clipped by 5 bases and J by 9 bases, with 8 bases between them. Germline V gives CDR1 SGHTA, CDR2 FQGNSA. CDR3 DNA sequence: TGTGCCAGCAGCCCCTATAGTGAGCAGTTCTTC. Its protein is CASSPYSEQFF.

The gene calls are TRBV9 and TRBJ2-7; no firm D call. Trimming pared 0 bases from V and 3 bases from J, leaving 13 bases between. Per the germline V gene, CDR1 is SGDLS and CDR2 is YYNGEE. The CDR3 is made up of 15 amino acids. This CDR3 is CASSVGWQAIYEQYF. The CDR3 region has the DNA TGTGCCAGCAGCGTAGGATGGCAGGCCATCTACGAGCAGTACTTC.

The V and J genes are TRBV27 and TRBJ1-5; TRBD1 aligns across 7 bases. Unmatched junction bases numbered 8, after V lost 5 bases and J lost 1 base. The CDR3 extends over 16 amino acids. CDR1 and CDR2 from the germline V gene are MNHEY and SMNVEV (reference sequence). CDR3 DNA sequence: TGTGCCAGCAGTCCCCACCAGGGGGGAAGCAATCAGCCCCAGCATTTT. Translated, it gives CASSPHQGGSNQPQHF.

J is TRBJ2-1 and V is TRBV9; TRBD2 matches 7 bases. Trimming cost V 0 bases and J 3 bases; bases outside gene matches: 0. The CDR3 covers 14 residues. From germline, CDR1 is SGDLS and CDR2 YYNGEE. The CDR3 here is CASSVGTSYNEQFF. The CDR3 coding sequence is TGTGCCAGCAGCGTAGGGACTAGCTACAATGAGCAGTTCTTC.